This TCR beta chain was sequenced during a study of early T cells in non-severe SARS-CoV-2 infection. Study-level background: Sequencing of bulk RNA from unsorted whole blood was done, without chain pairing.

The V gene end was trimmed by 6 bases and the J gene end by 2 bases; junction bases not matched to a gene: 18. The germline gives CDR1 SQVTM, CDR2 ANQGSEA. The CDR3 covers 18 residues. Notes on this clonotype: Its target is not known.

Notes on the study in general: Matching with VDJdb favored anti-spike CD8 responses (missing private and CD4 specificities).

Attachment of unique molecular identifiers to individual cDNA molecules was performed. Via MiXCR, TCRdb re-called the 5' RACE reads, giving one row per CDR3 protein. The sample yields about 50,000 distinct CDR3 sequences, roughly 8.8% seen once. Specimen: whole blood. The sequence was obtained from an adult who was a healthcare worker with PCR-confirmed SARS-CoV-2 infection or an uninfected control (not recorded which). V and J are TRBV29-1 and TRBJ2-1; TRBD2 matches at 8 bases. CDR3 residues: CSVAAQGTGLATYNEQFF. The CDR3 DNA sequence: TGCAGCGTCGCCGCACAGGGTACAGGACTAGCAACCTACAATGAGCAGTTCTTC.